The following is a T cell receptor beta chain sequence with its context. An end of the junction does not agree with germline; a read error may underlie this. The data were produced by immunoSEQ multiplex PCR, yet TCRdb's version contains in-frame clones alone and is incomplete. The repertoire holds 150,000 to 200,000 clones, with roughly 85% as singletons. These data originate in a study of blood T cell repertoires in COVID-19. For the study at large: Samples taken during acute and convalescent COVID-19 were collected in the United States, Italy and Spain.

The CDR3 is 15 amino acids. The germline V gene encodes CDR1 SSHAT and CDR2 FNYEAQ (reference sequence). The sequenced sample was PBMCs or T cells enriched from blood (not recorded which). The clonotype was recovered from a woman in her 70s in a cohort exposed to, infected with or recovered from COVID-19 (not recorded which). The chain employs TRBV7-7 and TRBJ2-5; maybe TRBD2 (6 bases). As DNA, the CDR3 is TGTGCTAGCAGCTCTGCCGGGACTGCAAGAGAGACCCAGTACTTC. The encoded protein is CASSSAGTARETQYF.